This entry lists 22 T cell receptor beta chains sequenced from one sample in a study of OX40 agonist ivuxolimab in advanced cancers. The assay was immunoSEQ multiplex PCR, and TCRdb's table has in-frame clones only and misses some. Of approximately 99,000 clones listed, roughly nine tenths are singletons. Sequencing used CD4+ or CD8+ T cells sorted from blood, obtained in a trial of the OX40 agonist ivuxolimab. The receptors stem from an adult with an advanced solid tumor such as melanoma, head and neck, liver or kidney cancer.

V gene TRBV9 combines with J gene TRBJ2-1, with 9 bases lining up with TRBD2. Germline CDR1 SGDLS, CDR2 YYNGEE. The CDR3 runs 17 residues. V lost 4 bases and J lost 5; bases outside the gene matches: 13. As DNA, the CDR3 is TGTGCCAGCAGCCCCCAGAGGAGGCGGGAGGGGAACAATGAGCAGTTCTTC. It yields the protein CASSPQRRREGNNEQFF.

The J gene is TRBJ2-7, the V gene TRBV7-8; D may be TRBD1 (6 bases). This CDR3 has 15 residues. Trimming pared 2 bases from V and 12 bases from J, leaving 23 bases between. The V gene's germline CDR1 is SGHVS and CDR2 FQNEAQ. The CDR3 spells CASSLLSESRDKRYF. CDR3 DNA sequence: TGTGCCAGCAGCTTATTGTCGGAATCCCGGGACAAACGGTACTTC.

The chain combines TRBV30 with TRBJ1-3, with D maybe TRBD1 (6 bases). V was clipped by 6 bases and J by 3 bases, with 21 bases between them. This CDR3 comprises 16 residues. Germline assignment: CDR1 GTSNPN and CDR2 SVGIG (reference sequence). CDR3 region: CACWGQGSLDGNTIYF. DNA of the CDR3: TGTGCCTGCTGGGGGCAGGGTTCCCTGGATGGAAACACCATATATTTT.

The rearrangement joins TRBV4-1 to TRBJ2-5, with D perhaps assigned TRBD1 or TRBD2 (5 bases each). The CDR3 has 15 residues. Germline loops: CDR1 MGHRA, CDR2 YSYEKL. Trimming took 4 bases from V and 3 from J, leaving 15 bases between them. DNA for the CDR3: TGCGCCAGCAGCCGATATCATGGGGGAAAAGAGACCCAGTACTTC. It encodes CASSRYHGGKETQYF.

A single count supports this clone. The chain combines TRBV10-3 with TRBJ1-2, with D tentatively TRBD1 (5 bases). The CDR3 contains 12 residues. V was clipped by 2 bases and J by 8 bases, with 9 bases between them. Germline CDR1 reads ENHRY; CDR2 reads SYGVKD. CDR3 sequence reads: CAISEGASGYTF. As DNA, the CDR3 is TGTGCCATCAGTGAGGGGGCGTCCGGCTACACCTTC.

The V and J genes are TRBV19 and TRBJ1-4, with 7 bases matching TRBD1. The ends lost 4 bases at V and 8 bases at J; junction bases unmatched: 7. This CDR3 comprises 14 residues. Germline V gene data show CDR1 as LNHDA and CDR2 as SQIVND (reference sequence). CDR3 loop: CASSTWDSAEKLFF. The CDR3 DNA follows: TGTGCCAGTAGTACCTGGGACAGCGCCGAAAAACTGTTTTTT.

The CDR3 region is CASRTGSPNTEAFF. CDR3 nucleotide sequence: TGTGCCAGCAGGACAGGGAGTCCAAACACTGAAGCTTTCTTT. The chain employs TRBV2 and TRBJ1-1; 7 nucleotides match TRBD1. The germline CDR1 and CDR2 sequences are SNHLY and FYNNEI. Trimming cost V 6 bases and J 2 bases; bases outside gene matches: 6. This CDR3 contains 14 residues.

This clone was observed a single time. The V and J genes are TRBV15 and TRBJ2-1; D is possibly TRBD1 (6 bases). Looked up from germline, CDR1 is LNHNV and CDR2 is YYDKDF (reference sequence). The CDR3 runs to 16 residues. The ends were cut back, 1 base at V and 0 bases at J, with 10 bases in the middle. The CDR3 DNA is TGTGCCACCAGCAGAGGGACAGACTTCTCCTACAATGAGCAGTTCTTC. Translation gives CATSRGTDFSYNEQFF.

The V and J genes are TRBV5-4 and TRBJ1-2; tentative D call: TRBD1 (6 bases). The CDR3 loop spans 15 amino acids. Trimming pared 2 bases from V and 7 bases from J, leaving 18 bases between. Germline V gene sequence: CDR1 SGHNT, CDR2 YYREEE (reference sequence). CDR3 sequence reads: CASSFPGGEVRGYTF. Written as DNA, the CDR3 is TGTGCCAGCAGCTTCCCCGGGGGCGAGGTTCGTGGCTACACCTTC.

V gene TRBV14 combines with J gene TRBJ1-2; D remains unclear. Germline loops: CDR1 SGHDN, CDR2 FVKESK. Trimming stripped 1 base from V and 8 bases from J, with 14 bases between. The CDR3 is 14 amino acids. CDR3 sequence: CASSQGAVAQGYTF. CDR3 DNA sequence: TGTGCCAGCAGCCAAGGGGCTGTGGCGCAGGGCTACACCTTC. Using reference TRBV14 and TRBJ1-2 for the parts outside the CDR3, the full variable domain is EAGVTQFPSHSVIEKGQTVTLRCDPISGHDNLYWYRRVMGKEIKFLLHFVKESKQDESGMPNNRFLAERTGGTYSTLKVQPAELEDSGVYFCASSQGAVAQGYTFGSGTRLTVV.

This chain connects TRBV6-5 to TRBJ1-5; unclear D gene. CDR1 and CDR2 (germline): MNHEY, SVGAGI. V was pared by 2 bases and J by 0 bases, with 8 bases between. The CDR3 is 15 residues long. CDR3 in DNA: TGTGCCAGCAGTTACGGAGCAAATAGCAATCAGCCCCAGCATTTT. Protein product: CASSYGANSNQPQHF.

The genes are TRBV6-5 and TRBJ2-7, with a weak D call TRBD1 (6 bases). Germline CDR1 reads MNHEY; CDR2 reads SVGAGI. The CDR3 runs to 15 residues. V gave up 6 bases and J gave up 6 bases, with 21 bases separating them. CDR3 DNA sequence: TGTGCCAGCAGATCAGGGGAGAGACTCAGGGGCGAGCAGTACTTC. Translated: CASRSGERLRGEQYF.

The CDR3 DNA reads as TGTGCCATCAGTGAAGGGGAACTTACTTACACCGGGGAGCTGTTTTTT. Its translation is CAISEGELTYTGELFF. This chain uses TRBV10-3 with TRBJ2-2; tentative D call: TRBD1 (5 bases). The ends were cut back, 3 bases at V and 3 bases at J, with 14 bases in the middle. CDR3 length equals 16 residues. The V gene's germline CDR1 is ENHRY and CDR2 SYGVKD.

The chain has TRBV11-2 and TRBJ2-2; D is possibly TRBD1 (6 bases). V was trimmed by 6 bases and J by 3 bases, leaving 14 bases between them. CDR1 SGHAT and CDR2 FQNNGV come from the germline V gene. The CDR3 loop spans 15 amino acids. CDR3 bases: TGTGCCAGCAGTTCACAGGGAATAGACACCGGGGAGCTGTTTTTT. Translating it yields CASSSQGIDTGELFF.

V usage is TRBV6-6 and J usage is TRBJ1-2; D perhaps matches TRBD1 (6 bases). The CDR3 is 16 amino acids. With 7 bases removed from V and 5 bases from J, the gap between germline ends came to 23 bases. Germline V lookup: CDR1 MNHNY, CDR2 SVGAGI (reference sequence). The CDR3: CASTTDLGQRWYGYTF. The CDR3 DNA reads as TGTGCCAGCACCACCGACCTCGGACAGCGGTGGTATGGCTACACCTTC.

The chain uses TRBV15 and TRBJ2-5; perhaps TRBD1 as D (5 bases). Per the germline V gene, CDR1 is LNHNV and CDR2 is YYDKDF (reference sequence). V lost 2 bases and J lost 2, with 9 bases in between. This CDR3 region has 14 residues. CDR3 DNA sequence: TGTGCCACCAGCAGAATGGGGCTGCAAGAGACCCAGTACTTC. It is translated as CATSRMGLQETQYF.

The CDR3 DNA sequence: TGTGCCTGGAGCCGGGGCGGGGGTGGAAACACCATATATTTT. It specifies CAWSRGGGGNTIYF. This chain joins TRBV30 and TRBJ1-3; a weak D match, TRBD1 (5 bases). The germline V gene encodes CDR1 GTSNPN and CDR2 SVGIG (reference sequence). V was pared by 3 bases and J by 3 bases, with 12 bases between. The CDR3 has 14 residues.

This clone came up a few times. The chain carries TRBV5-6 and TRBJ1-2, with unresolved D. Germline assignment: CDR1 SGHDT and CDR2 YYEEEE. V dropped 0 bases and J dropped 8 bases, with 11 bases sitting between them. This CDR3 has 13 amino acids. This CDR3 reads CASSLAALKGYTF. CDR3 nucleotide sequence: TGTGCCAGCAGCTTGGCAGCCCTTAAGGGCTACACCTTC.

V usage is TRBV27 and J usage is TRBJ1-5; tentatively, D is TRBD1 (5 bases). This CDR3 has 14 residues. Germline CDR1 and CDR2: MNHEY and SMNVEV (reference sequence). Trimming took off 7 bases at V and 2 bases at J, with 12 bases between the two ends. The CDR3 region has the DNA TGTGCCAGCAATTCAGGGAACGGCAATCAGCCCCAGCATTTT. Residues: CASNSGNGNQPQHF.

This chain links TRBV7-9 with TRBJ1-4; D remains ambiguous. CDR1 is SEHNR and CDR2 is FQNEAQ in the germline V gene (reference sequence). This CDR3 spans 16 amino acids. The V gene lost 2 bases and the J gene lost 5 bases, with 15 bases spanning the gap. CDR3 sequence: CASSLLGEGYNEKLFF. As DNA, the CDR3 is TGTGCCAGCAGCTTACTGGGTGAGGGCTACAATGAAAAACTGTTTTTT. The full variable domain, in which reference TRBV7-9 and TRBJ1-4 provide the parts outside the CDR3, is DTGVSQNPRHKITKRGQNVTFRCDPISEHNRLYWYRQTLGQGPEFLTYFQNEAQLEKSRLLSDRFSAERPKGSFSTLEIQRTEQGDSAMYLCASSLLGEGYNEKLFFGSGTQLSVL.

This clone was seen just once. The chain links TRBV6-1 to TRBJ1-5, with D hard to call. From germline, CDR1 is MNHNS and CDR2 SASEGT. Deletions cut 8 bases from V and 4 bases from J, with 18 bases between. This CDR3 region has 15 residues. CDR3 bases: TGTGCCAGCCTCCCGGGCTTCCGTCTTAATCAGCCCCAGCATTTT. Its translation is CASLPGFRLNQPQHF.

This clone showed up just once. The genes are TRBV5-1 and TRBJ1-4; D is perhaps TRBD1 (6 bases). The CDR3 contains 16 residues. Germline assignment: CDR1 SGHRS and CDR2 YFSETQ. V lost 2 bases, J lost 0 bases, and 11 bases lay in between. DNA of the CDR3: TGCGCCAGCAGCTTACAGGGACTTGCAACTAATGAAAAACTGTTTTTT. As protein: CASSLQGLATNEKLFF.